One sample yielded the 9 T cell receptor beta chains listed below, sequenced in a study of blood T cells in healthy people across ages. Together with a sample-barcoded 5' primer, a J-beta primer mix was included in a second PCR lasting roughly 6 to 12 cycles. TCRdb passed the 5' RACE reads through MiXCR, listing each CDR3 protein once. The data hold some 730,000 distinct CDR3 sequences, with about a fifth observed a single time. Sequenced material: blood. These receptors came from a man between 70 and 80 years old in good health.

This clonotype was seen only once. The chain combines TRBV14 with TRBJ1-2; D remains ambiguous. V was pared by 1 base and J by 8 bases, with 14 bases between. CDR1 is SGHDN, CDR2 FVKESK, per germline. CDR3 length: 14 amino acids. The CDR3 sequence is CASSQVLAPGGYTF. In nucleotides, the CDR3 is TGTGCCAGCAGCCAAGTTCTGGCGCCGGGGGGCTACACCTTC.

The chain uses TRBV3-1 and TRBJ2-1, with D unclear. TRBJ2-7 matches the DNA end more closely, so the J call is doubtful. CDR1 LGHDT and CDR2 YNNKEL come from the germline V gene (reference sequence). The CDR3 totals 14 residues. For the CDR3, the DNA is TGTGCCAGCAGCCCCGGCAGCAATACCTACGAGCAGTACTTC. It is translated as CASSPGSNTYEQYF.

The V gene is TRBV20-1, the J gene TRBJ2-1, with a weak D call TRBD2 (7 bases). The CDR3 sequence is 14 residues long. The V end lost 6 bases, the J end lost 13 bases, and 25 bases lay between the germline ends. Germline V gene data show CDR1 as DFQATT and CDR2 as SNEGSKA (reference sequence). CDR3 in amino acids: CSAPVSGGGSPQFF. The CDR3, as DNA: TGCAGTGCCCCCGTGTCGGGGGGCGGGAGCCCTCAGTTCTTC.

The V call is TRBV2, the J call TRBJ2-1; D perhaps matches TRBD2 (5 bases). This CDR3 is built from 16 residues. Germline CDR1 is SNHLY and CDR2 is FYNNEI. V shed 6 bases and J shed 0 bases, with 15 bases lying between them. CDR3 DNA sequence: TGTGCCAGCAGGAAAACGGGGTTAGGCTCCTACAATGAGCAGTTCTTC. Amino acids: CASRKTGLGSYNEQFF.

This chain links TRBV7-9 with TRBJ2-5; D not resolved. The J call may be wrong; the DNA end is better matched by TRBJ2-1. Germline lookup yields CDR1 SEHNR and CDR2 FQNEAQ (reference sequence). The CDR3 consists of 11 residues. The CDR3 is CASSSPSEQFF. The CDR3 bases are TGTGCCAGCAGCTCCCCTTCTGAGCAGTTCTTC.

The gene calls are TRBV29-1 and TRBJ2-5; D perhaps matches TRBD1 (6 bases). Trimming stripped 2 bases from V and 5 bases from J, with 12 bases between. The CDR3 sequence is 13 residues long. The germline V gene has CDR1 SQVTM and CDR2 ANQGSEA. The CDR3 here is CSVERSRGETQYF. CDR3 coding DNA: TGCAGCGTTGAAAGGTCGAGGGGGGAGACCCAGTACTTC.

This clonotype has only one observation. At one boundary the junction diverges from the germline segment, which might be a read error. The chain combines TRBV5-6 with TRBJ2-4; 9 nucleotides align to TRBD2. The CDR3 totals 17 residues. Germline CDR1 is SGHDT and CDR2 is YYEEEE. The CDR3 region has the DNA TGTGTCAGCAGCTTGGAGGGCGGGAGGGCCTCTCCAAACATTCAGTACTTC. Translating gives CVSSLEGGRASPNIQYF.

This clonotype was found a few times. The CDR3: CASSQGGLAVTDTQYF. The CDR3 DNA sequence: TGTGCCAGCAGCCAAGGAGGGCTAGCGGTAACAGATACGCAGTATTTT. The rearrangement joins TRBV14 to TRBJ2-3, with 7 bases aligning to TRBD2. The CDR3 consists of 16 residues. Germline values: CDR1 SGHDN, CDR2 FVKESK. Germline trimming cut 1 base from V and 3 bases from J; bases unmatched to any gene: 7.

The CDR3 DNA reads as TGTGCCAGCAGTTCCCCCGGGGGTTATGCTGAGCAGTTCTTC. Translation gives CASSSPGGYAEQFF. J is TRBJ2-1 and V is TRBV12-3 or TRBV12-4; tentative D call: TRBD2 (6 bases). The CDR3 has 14 residues. Trimming cost V 4 bases and J 9 bases, with 16 bases left between them.